This paragraph reports one T cell receptor (beta chain). This clonotype was observed a few times. What antigen it recognizes has not been identified. No much larger clone exists at a distance of one base, and base qualities are not known. Library method: PCR. Sequencing was performed on an Illumina HiSeq 2500. TCR library preparation used molecular barcoding, with unique molecular identifiers applied to normalize quantification of the TCRbeta repertoire. TCRdb handled the public reads itself, with Q25 trimming in fastp and clone calling in MiXCR, and kept productive beta chains. One record per CDR3 amino acid sequence lists the most common genes and DNA. This sample has about 540,000 distinct CDR3 sequences in its table, and about 18% of those were observed once. Together, the top ten hold 3.3% of the sample. Inclusive of the bounding cysteine and phenylalanine, the CDR3 is 12 residues long. Only the CDR3 part of the read is kept: 36 bases, read in frame from the first base. The germline V gene sets CDR1 to SGHTA and CDR2 to FQGTGA. At the junction V is shortened by 5 bases and J by 6 bases, with 10 bases in between.

The data are from a study of T-cell reconstitution after alpha-beta-depleted transplantation in children (dated by TCRdb to about 2016). Context from the whole study: Using TCR repertoire profiling, the study quantitatively followed how T-cell immune reconstitution unfolded in children after TCRalphabeta/CD19-depleted allogeneic hematopoietic cell transplantation.

The TCR sequence derives from a human donor who donated a stem cell graft to a child with acute lymphoblastic leukemia. The sample consisted of PBMCs from the stem cell graft donor, taken from the stem cell graft. The rearrangement combines TRBV7-3 with TRBJ1-2; the D gene is not confidently resolved. The nucleotide sequence is given as TGTGCCAGCAGCCCCGACAACCATGGCTACACCTTC. It translates as CASSPDNHGYTF.